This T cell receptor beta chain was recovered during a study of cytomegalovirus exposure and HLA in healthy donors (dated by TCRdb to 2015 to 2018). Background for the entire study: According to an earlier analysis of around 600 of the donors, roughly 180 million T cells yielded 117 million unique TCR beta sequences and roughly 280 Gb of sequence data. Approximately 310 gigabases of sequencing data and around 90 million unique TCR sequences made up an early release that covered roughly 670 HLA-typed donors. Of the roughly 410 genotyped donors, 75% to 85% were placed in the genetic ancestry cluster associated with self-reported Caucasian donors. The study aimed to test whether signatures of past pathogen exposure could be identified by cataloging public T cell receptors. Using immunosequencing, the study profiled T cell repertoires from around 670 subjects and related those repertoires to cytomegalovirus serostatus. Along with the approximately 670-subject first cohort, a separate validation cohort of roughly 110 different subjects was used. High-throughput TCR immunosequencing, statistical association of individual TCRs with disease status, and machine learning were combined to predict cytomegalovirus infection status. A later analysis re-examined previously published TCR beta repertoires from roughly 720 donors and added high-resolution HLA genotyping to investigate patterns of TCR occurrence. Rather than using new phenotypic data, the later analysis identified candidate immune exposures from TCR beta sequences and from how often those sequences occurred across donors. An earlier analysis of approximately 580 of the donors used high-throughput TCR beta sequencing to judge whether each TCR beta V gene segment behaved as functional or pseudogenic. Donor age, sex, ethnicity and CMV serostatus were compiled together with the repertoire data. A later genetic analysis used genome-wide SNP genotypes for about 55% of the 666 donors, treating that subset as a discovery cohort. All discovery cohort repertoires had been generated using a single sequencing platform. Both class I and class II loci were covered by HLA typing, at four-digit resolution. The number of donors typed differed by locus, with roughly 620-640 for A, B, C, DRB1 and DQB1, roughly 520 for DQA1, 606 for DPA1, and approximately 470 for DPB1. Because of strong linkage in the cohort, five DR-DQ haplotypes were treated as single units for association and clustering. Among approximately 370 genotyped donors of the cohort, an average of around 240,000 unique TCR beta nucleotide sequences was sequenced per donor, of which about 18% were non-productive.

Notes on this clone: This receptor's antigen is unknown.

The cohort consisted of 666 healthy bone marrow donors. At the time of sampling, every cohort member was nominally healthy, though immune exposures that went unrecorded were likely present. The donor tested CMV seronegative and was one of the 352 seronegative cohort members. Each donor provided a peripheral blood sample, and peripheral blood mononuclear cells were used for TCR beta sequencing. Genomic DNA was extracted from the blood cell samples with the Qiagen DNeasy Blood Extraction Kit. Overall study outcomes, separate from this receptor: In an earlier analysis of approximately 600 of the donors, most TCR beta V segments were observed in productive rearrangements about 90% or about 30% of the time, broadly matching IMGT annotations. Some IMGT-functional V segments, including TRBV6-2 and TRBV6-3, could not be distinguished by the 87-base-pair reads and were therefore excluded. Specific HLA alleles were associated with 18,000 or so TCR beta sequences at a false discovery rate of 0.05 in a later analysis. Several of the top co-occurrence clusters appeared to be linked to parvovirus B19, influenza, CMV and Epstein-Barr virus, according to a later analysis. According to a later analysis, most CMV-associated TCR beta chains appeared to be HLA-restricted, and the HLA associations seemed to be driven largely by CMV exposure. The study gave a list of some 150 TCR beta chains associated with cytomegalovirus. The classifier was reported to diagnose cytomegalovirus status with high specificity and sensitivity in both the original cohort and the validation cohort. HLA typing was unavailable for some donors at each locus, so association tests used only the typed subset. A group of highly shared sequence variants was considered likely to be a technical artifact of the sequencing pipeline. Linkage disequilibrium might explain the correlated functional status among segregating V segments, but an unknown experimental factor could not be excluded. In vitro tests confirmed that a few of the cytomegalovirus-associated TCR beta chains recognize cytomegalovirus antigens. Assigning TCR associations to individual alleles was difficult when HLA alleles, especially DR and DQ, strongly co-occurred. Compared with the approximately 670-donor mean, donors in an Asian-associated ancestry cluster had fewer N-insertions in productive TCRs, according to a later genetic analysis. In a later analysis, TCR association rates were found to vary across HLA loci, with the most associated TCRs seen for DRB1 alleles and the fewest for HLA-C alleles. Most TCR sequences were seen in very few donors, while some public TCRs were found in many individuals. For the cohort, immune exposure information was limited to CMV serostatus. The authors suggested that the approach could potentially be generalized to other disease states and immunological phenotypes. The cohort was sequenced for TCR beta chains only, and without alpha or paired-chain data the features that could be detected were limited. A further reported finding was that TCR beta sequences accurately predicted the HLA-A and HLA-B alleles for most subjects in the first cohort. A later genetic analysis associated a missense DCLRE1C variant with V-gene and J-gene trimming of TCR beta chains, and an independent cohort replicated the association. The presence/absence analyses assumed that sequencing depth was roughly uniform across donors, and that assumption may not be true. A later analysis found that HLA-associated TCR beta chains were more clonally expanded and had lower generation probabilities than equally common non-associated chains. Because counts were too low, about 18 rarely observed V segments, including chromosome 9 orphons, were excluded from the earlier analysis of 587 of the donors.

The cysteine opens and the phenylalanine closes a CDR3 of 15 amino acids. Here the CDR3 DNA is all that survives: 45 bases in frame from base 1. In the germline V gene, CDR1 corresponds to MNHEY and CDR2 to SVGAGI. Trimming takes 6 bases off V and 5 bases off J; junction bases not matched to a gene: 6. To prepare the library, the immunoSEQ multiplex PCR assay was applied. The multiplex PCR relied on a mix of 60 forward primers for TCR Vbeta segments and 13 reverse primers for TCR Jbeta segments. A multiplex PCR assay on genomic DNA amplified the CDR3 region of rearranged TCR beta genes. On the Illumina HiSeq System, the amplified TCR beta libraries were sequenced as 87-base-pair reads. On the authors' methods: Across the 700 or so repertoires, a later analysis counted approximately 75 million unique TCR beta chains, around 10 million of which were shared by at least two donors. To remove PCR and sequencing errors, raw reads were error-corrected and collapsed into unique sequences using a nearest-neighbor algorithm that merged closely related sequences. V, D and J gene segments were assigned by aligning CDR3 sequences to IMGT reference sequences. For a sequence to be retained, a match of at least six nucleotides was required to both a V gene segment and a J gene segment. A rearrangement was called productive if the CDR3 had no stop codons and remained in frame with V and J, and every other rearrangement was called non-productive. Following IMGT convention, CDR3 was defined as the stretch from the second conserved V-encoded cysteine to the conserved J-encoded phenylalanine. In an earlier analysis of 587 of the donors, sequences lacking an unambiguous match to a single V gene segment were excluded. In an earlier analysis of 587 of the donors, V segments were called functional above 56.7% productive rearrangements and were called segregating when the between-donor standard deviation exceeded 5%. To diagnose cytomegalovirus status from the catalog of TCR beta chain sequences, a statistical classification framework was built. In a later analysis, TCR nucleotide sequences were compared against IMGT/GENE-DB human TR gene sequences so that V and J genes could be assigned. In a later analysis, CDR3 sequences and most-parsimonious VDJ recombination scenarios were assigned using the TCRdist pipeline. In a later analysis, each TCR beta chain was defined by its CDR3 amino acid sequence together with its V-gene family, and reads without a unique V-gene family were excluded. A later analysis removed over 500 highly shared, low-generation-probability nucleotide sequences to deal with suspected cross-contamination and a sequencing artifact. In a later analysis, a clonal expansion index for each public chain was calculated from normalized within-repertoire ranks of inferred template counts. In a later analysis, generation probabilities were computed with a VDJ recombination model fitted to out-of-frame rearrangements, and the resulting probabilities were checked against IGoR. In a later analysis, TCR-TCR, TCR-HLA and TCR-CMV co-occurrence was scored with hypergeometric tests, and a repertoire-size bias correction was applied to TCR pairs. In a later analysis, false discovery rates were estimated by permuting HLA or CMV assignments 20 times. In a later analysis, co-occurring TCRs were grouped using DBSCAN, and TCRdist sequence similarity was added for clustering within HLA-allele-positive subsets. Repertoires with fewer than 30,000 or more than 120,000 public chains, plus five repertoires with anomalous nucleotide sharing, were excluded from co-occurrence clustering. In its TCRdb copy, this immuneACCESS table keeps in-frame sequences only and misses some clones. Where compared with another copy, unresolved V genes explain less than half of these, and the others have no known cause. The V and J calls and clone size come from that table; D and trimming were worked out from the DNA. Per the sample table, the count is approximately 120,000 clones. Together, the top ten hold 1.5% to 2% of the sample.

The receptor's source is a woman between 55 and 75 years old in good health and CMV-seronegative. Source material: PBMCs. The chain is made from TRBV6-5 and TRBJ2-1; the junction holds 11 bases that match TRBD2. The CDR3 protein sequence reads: CASRTSGERNNEQFF. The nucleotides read TGTGCCAGCAGGACTAGCGGGGAGAGAAACAATGAGCAGTTCTTC.